This T cell receptor beta chain originates from a study of metastatic and nonmetastatic thyroid tumors (dated by TCRdb to 2020 to 2022). With regard to the full study: For patients with malignant and with benign thyroid disease, the researchers compared repertoires between peripheral blood samples and tumor or nodule tissue samples. Overall results and qualifications from the work: TCR beta diversity was reported as significantly higher in malignant tumors than in benign nodules, in both blood and tumor samples.

This clone was seen at least ten times. What antigen it recognizes has not been identified. Base qualities were left out, and no much larger clone turns up one base away. The protocol used for the library was PCR. Sequencing relied on an Illumina HiSeq 4000. High-throughput sequencing was used to profile the TCR beta-chain CDR3 region of each patient. The original methods were these. CDR3 differences across clinicopathological groups were used to build a classifier for discriminating distant-metastatic papillary thyroid cancer patients. To measure repertoire diversity the researchers used the Shannon index, while the Morisita-Horn index served to gauge how similar the tumor and blood repertoires were. Starting from the raw public reads, TCRdb applied fastp trimming at Q25, assembled clones with MiXCR and retained in-frame beta chains. For this entry, the V and J calls and clone size follow TCRdb and not the study's own pipeline. This sample has almost 70,000 clones in its table, and 14% of those were observed once. Together, the top ten hold over 6% of the sample.

Before undergoing thyroid surgery, none of the patients had been given any kind of treatment. The study retrospectively analysed patient clinical samples collected from about 2012 to 2019 using T-cell receptor beta sequencing. For CDR1 and CDR2, the germline V gene lists MNHEY and SVGAGI. Trimmed from V: 4 bases; trimmed from J: 6 bases; junction bases lacking a gene match: 22. The CDR3 starts with the cysteine, ends with the phenylalanine, and has 19 residues. This entry keeps only the CDR3 DNA: 57 bases, framed from base 1. The chain is encoded by TRBV6-5 joined to TRBJ2-7, and 9 junctional nucleotides match TRBD2. The specimen was blood. This TCR came from a male donor with papillary thyroid cancer or a benign thyroid nodule (not recorded which). Some clones in this sample may be carry-over from other donors' samples. The DNA reads as follows: TGTGCCAGCAGTTCTACGTGGGGCAGCCCCGGGACTAGCTACGGCGAGCAGTACTTC. It codes for CASSSTWGSPGTSYGEQYF.